A selection of T cell receptor beta chains follows, all from one sample in a study of metastatic and nonmetastatic thyroid tumors. TCRdb reanalyzed the PCR reads via MiXCR. The sample consists of over 25,000 clones, 7% to 9% of them appearing once. Source material: blood. Every receptor here comes from a female donor with papillary thyroid cancer or a benign thyroid nodule (not recorded which). Some clones in this sample may be carry-over from other donors' samples. Both conserved end residues are part of each CDR3. Fields, in order: D gene, V gene, clone size, J gene, CDR3 length, CDR3 protein, CDR3 DNA. D genes are given only for firm matches. The listing skips clone size in some rows; elsewhere it reads once, few, many or a size class.

D gene: -; V gene: TRBV18; clone size: many; J gene: TRBJ2-2; CDR3 length: 12; CDR3 protein: CASTDNTGELFF; CDR3 DNA: TGTGCCAGCACAGACAATACCGGGGAGCTGTTTTTT
D gene: -; V gene: TRBV3-1; clone size: many; J gene: TRBJ1-3; CDR3 length: 16; CDR3 protein: CASSQARRHSGNTIYF; CDR3 DNA: TGTGCCAGCAGCCAAGCTCGACGGCACTCTGGAAACACCATATATTTT
D gene: TRBD1; V gene: TRBV24-1; clone size: many; J gene: TRBJ2-7; CDR3 length: 15; CDR3 protein: CATSSPGQGAYEQYF; CDR3 DNA: TGTGCCACCAGTTCTCCGGGACAGGGGGCCTACGAGCAGTACTTC
D gene: -; V gene: TRBV27; clone size: many; J gene: TRBJ1-5; CDR3 length: 13; CDR3 protein: CASRMNGNQPQHF; CDR3 DNA: TGTGCCAGCCGAATGAACGGCAATCAGCCCCAGCATTTT
D gene: TRBD2; V gene: TRBV2; clone size: many; J gene: TRBJ2-3; CDR3 length: 13; CDR3 protein: CASRRLAGNTQYF; CDR3 DNA: TGTGCCAGCAGGAGACTAGCGGGGAATACGCAGTATTTT
D gene: TRBD2; V gene: TRBV11-2; clone size: many; J gene: TRBJ2-7; CDR3 length: 14; CDR3 protein: CASSREAGVGEQYF; CDR3 DNA: TGTGCCAGCAGCCGGGAAGCGGGGGTGGGAGAGCAGTACTTC
D gene: TRBD2; V gene: TRBV7-8; clone size: -; J gene: TRBJ2-5; CDR3 length: 17; CDR3 protein: CASSLRVLAGVQETQYF; CDR3 DNA: TGTGCCAGCAGCTTAAGGGTATTAGCGGGGGTTCAAGAGACCCAGTACTTC
D gene: -; V gene: TRBV7-2; clone size: many; J gene: TRBJ1-6; CDR3 length: 13; CDR3 protein: CASQITYNSPLHF; CDR3 DNA: TGTGCCAGCCAGATAACCTATAATTCACCCCTCCACTTT
D gene: TRBD1; V gene: TRBV29-1; clone size: many; J gene: TRBJ2-3; CDR3 length: 16; CDR3 protein: CSVDSRDRGSTDTQYF; CDR3 DNA: TGCAGCGTTGATTCCCGGGACAGGGGCAGCACAGATACGCAGTATTTT
D gene: -; V gene: TRBV28; clone size: -; J gene: TRBJ2-7; CDR3 length: 12; CDR3 protein: CASSFQCLEQYF; CDR3 DNA: TGTGCCAGCAGTTTCCAGTGTCTGGAGCAGTACTTC
D gene: -; V gene: TRBV12-3/TRBV12-4; clone size: many; J gene: TRBJ2-2; CDR3 length: 14; CDR3 protein: CASRAAGYTGELFF; CDR3 DNA: TGTGCCAGCAGAGCCGCAGGGTACACCGGGGAGCTGTTTTTT
D gene: -; V gene: TRBV6-5; clone size: many; J gene: TRBJ1-1; CDR3 length: 15; CDR3 protein: CASSYLPGMNTEAFF; CDR3 DNA: TGTGCCAGCAGTTACCTTCCGGGGATGAACACTGAAGCTTTCTTT
D gene: -; V gene: TRBV5-1; clone size: -; J gene: TRBJ2-3; CDR3 length: 12; CDR3 protein: CASSLNTDTQYF; CDR3 DNA: TGCGCCAGCAGCCTAAACACAGATACGCAGTATTTT
D gene: -; V gene: TRBV19; clone size: many; J gene: TRBJ2-3; CDR3 length: 15; CDR3 protein: CASRLGGGGTDTQYF; CDR3 DNA: TGTGCCAGTAGATTAGGAGGGGGGGGCACAGATACGCAGTATTTT
D gene: -; V gene: TRBV5-5; clone size: many; J gene: TRBJ1-1; CDR3 length: 13; CDR3 protein: CASSFHSNTEAFF; CDR3 DNA: TGTGCCAGCAGCTTCCACAGTAACACTGAAGCTTTCTTT
D gene: TRBD1; V gene: TRBV5-1; clone size: many; J gene: TRBJ2-7; CDR3 length: 14; CDR3 protein: CASAPGQGGYEQYF; CDR3 DNA: TGCGCCAGCGCCCCTGGACAGGGGGGGTACGAGCAGTACTTC
D gene: -; V gene: TRBV6-1; clone size: many; J gene: TRBJ2-2; CDR3 length: 16; CDR3 protein: CASSTPLIANTGELFF; CDR3 DNA: TGTGCCAGCAGTACCCCACTTATCGCGAACACCGGGGAGCTGTTTTTT
D gene: -; V gene: TRBV10-3; clone size: many; J gene: TRBJ1-1; CDR3 length: 15; CDR3 protein: CAISQSGVLNTEAFF; CDR3 DNA: TGTGCCATCAGTCAATCAGGGGTTCTGAACACTGAAGCTTTCTTT
D gene: -; V gene: TRBV6-1; clone size: many; J gene: TRBJ1-1; CDR3 length: 12; CDR3 protein: CASSSVGTEAFF; CDR3 DNA: TGTGCCAGCAGTTCCGTAGGCACTGAAGCTTTCTTT
D gene: TRBD1; V gene: TRBV6-4; clone size: many; J gene: TRBJ2-7; CDR3 length: 17; CDR3 protein: CASSDRPRGGLLYEQYF; CDR3 DNA: TGTGCCAGCAGTGACCGACCCCGAGGGGGCCTACTATACGAGCAGTACTTC
D gene: TRBD2; V gene: TRBV4-2; clone size: -; J gene: TRBJ2-3; CDR3 length: 17; CDR3 protein: CASSQDPTREGADTQYF; CDR3 DNA: TGTGCCAGCAGCCAAGATCCTACTCGGGAGGGTGCAGATACGCAGTATTTT
D gene: -; V gene: TRBV6-2/TRBV6-3; clone size: many; J gene: TRBJ2-7; CDR3 length: 14; CDR3 protein: CASREQGGSYEQYF; CDR3 DNA: TGTGCCAGCAGAGAACAGGGCGGGAGTTACGAGCAGTACTTC
D gene: -; V gene: TRBV27; clone size: many; J gene: TRBJ2-5; CDR3 length: 15; CDR3 protein: CASSRTGTYQETQYF; CDR3 DNA: TGTGCCAGCAGCCGAACCGGGACTTACCAAGAGACCCAGTACTTC
D gene: TRBD1; V gene: TRBV24-1; clone size: many; J gene: TRBJ1-2; CDR3 length: 15; CDR3 protein: CATSDNDRAGYGYTF; CDR3 DNA: TGTGCCACCAGTGACAATGACAGGGCCGGGTATGGCTACACCTTC
D gene: -; V gene: TRBV5-6; clone size: -; J gene: TRBJ1-4; CDR3 length: 14; CDR3 protein: CASSLLHANEKLFF; CDR3 DNA: TGTGCCAGCAGCTTACTACATGCCAATGAAAAACTGTTTTTT
D gene: -; V gene: TRBV6-1; clone size: many; J gene: TRBJ2-7; CDR3 length: 14; CDR3 protein: CASSSGTKAYEQYF; CDR3 DNA: TGTGCCAGCAGTTCCGGGACAAAAGCCTACGAGCAGTACTTC
D gene: -; V gene: TRBV20-1; clone size: many; J gene: TRBJ1-3; CDR3 length: 15; CDR3 protein: CSAGGGGATGNTIYF; CDR3 DNA: TGCAGTGCTGGAGGAGGAGGGGCGACTGGAAACACCATATATTTT
D gene: -; V gene: TRBV3-1; clone size: many; J gene: TRBJ1-4; CDR3 length: 17; CDR3 protein: CASSQRVAGTYDEKLFF; CDR3 DNA: TGTGCCAGCAGCCAGAGAGTGGCCGGGACATATGATGAAAAACTGTTTTTT
D gene: -; V gene: TRBV7-9; clone size: -; J gene: TRBJ2-1; CDR3 length: 14; CDR3 protein: CASSPGGRNNEQFF; CDR3 DNA: TGTGCCAGCAGCCCCGGTGGGCGAAACAATGAGCAGTTCTTC